This passage covers 7 T cell receptor beta chains from one sample sequenced in a study of blood T cell repertoires in COVID-19. The protocol was immunoSEQ multiplex PCR, while the TCRdb copy is restricted to in-frame clones and leaves out a portion. This table holds 80,000 or so clones, 81% found once. Sample: peripheral blood. Every receptor here comes from an elderly man with acute or convalescent COVID-19.

The sample holds a few counts of this clone. The chain couples TRBV27 to TRBJ1-5; the D is unclear. This CDR3 comprises 12 residues. Germline lookup yields CDR1 MNHEY and CDR2 SMNVEV (reference sequence). V was pared by 3 bases and J by 3 bases, with 3 bases between. The DNA of the CDR3 is TGTGCCAGCAGTTTCTTCAATCAGCCCCAGCATTTT. This translates into CASSFFNQPQHF.

The J gene is TRBJ2-5, the V gene TRBV29-1, with D maybe TRBD2 (5 bases). Per the germline V gene, CDR1 is SQVTM and CDR2 is ANQGSEA. The CDR3 consists of 12 residues. Trimming removed 7 bases at V and 1 base at J, with 10 bases between. This CDR3 is CSGTGIQETQYF. The CDR3 nucleotides read TGCAGCGGCACCGGGATCCAAGAGACCCAGTACTTC.

Only a few counts were recorded for this clone. The V call is TRBV7-2, the J call TRBJ2-6; TRBD1 aligns across 7 bases. There are 17 residues in the CDR3. Germline V CDR1 and CDR2: SGHTA, FQGNSA. The junction had 10 bases not matched to a gene; V was cut back by 5 bases and J by 3 bases. CDR3 sequence reads: CASSLSRTGLGANVLTF. DNA for the CDR3: TGTGCCAGCAGCCTAAGTAGGACAGGCCTTGGGGCCAACGTCCTGACTTTC.

This rearrangement joins TRBV29-1 to TRBJ2-7; tentative D call: TRBD2 (6 bases). Trimming took 4 bases from V and 2 from J, leaving 9 bases between them. Germline V lookup: CDR1 SQVTM, CDR2 ANQGSEA. The CDR3 runs to 12 residues. CDR3 amino acids: CSVARETYEQYF. Here the CDR3 DNA reads TGCAGCGTTGCGCGGGAAACCTACGAGCAGTACTTC.

This clone was recorded a few times. This chain uses TRBV27 with TRBJ1-1; D perhaps matches TRBD1 (5 bases). CDR1 and CDR2 (germline): MNHEY, SMNVEV (reference sequence). The CDR3 consists of 12 residues. V lost 3 bases and J lost 11, with 13 bases in between. The CDR3 sequence: CASSFPGLTAFF. DNA for the CDR3: TGTGCCAGCAGTTTCCCAGGGCTGACTGCTTTCTTT.

The chain couples TRBV5-6 to TRBJ2-1; TRBD2 aligns across 7 bases. Germline V gene lookup returns CDR1 SGHDT and CDR2 YYEEEE. V lost 1 base to trimming and J lost 8 bases; unmatched junction nucleotides: 6. There are 14 residues in the CDR3. CDR3 DNA: TGTGCCAGCAGCTTGAGCCCCACTAGCGATGAGCAGTTCTTC. Translation: CASSLSPTSDEQFF.

The chain has TRBV5-4 and TRBJ1-1; possible D gene TRBD1, 6 bases. The length of the CDR3 is 15 residues. V was cut by 5 bases and J by 5 bases, with 19 bases left in between. The germline gives CDR1 SGHNT, CDR2 YYREEE (reference sequence). CDR3 nucleotides: TGTGCCAGCAGGGACACTAACAGGGAATATACTGAAGCTTTCTTT. This codes for CASRDTNREYTEAFF.